The 21 T cell receptor beta chains in this list originate from one sample, sequenced in a study of T cells in Graves' hyperthyroidism and ophthalmopathy. What was amplified from RNA transcripts were TCR beta CDR3 regions. The HTBI set primed first-round TCR CDR3 RT-PCR. MiXCR, run by TCRdb on the multiplex PCR reads, gives a single entry per CDR3 protein. The top ten hold about 26% of the sample, which has about 350,000 distinct CDR3 sequences, approximately 15% seen once. The sequencing input was blood. The receptors stem from a woman aged 25 to 39 with Graves' hyperthyroidism.

There are many counts of this clonotype. The V and J genes are TRBV12-3 or TRBV12-4 and TRBJ1-2; 9 bases fit TRBD1. This CDR3 is built from 18 residues. Trimming at V came to 3 bases and at J to 6 bases, leaving 17 bases not matched to a gene. The CDR3 region is CASSLESPRDRETDGYTF. CDR3 coding DNA: TGTGCCAGCAGTTTGGAGTCCCCCAGGGACAGGGAAACAGATGGCTACACCTTC.

The sample holds a few counts of this clonotype. The V gene is TRBV6-2 or TRBV6-3, the J gene TRBJ2-1; D remains unclear. The germline V and J ends were trimmed by 8 bases and 2 bases, with 13 bases remaining between them. Looked up from germline, CDR1 is MNHEY and CDR2 is SVGEGT. The CDR3 spans 14 residues. CDR3 bases: TGTGCCAGCGATTTAGGCGGAACCTACAATGAGCAGTTCTTC. Its translation: CASDLGGTYNEQFF.

The chain combines TRBV19 with TRBJ2-1; D may match TRBD1 or TRBD2 (6 bases each). Germline V CDR1 and CDR2: LNHDA, SQIVND (reference sequence). This CDR3 has 16 amino acids. V lost 4 bases and J lost 5, with 18 bases in between. The CDR3 protein is CASSRGATRGDNEQFF. CDR3 coding DNA: TGTGCCAGTAGTAGGGGGGCCACGAGGGGCGACAATGAGCAGTTCTTC. Combining the CDR3 with reference TRBV19 and TRBJ2-1 gives the whole variable domain DGGITQSPKYLFRKEGQNVTLSCEQNLNHDAMYWYRQDPGQGLRLIYYSQIVNDFQKGDIAEGYSVSREKKESFPLTVTSAQKNPTAFYLCASSRGATRGDNEQFFGPGTRLTVL.

In its sample, this clonotype was seen a few times. This chain joins TRBV3-1 and TRBJ1-2; TRBD1 might be the D (6 bases). Trimming pared 0 bases from V and 8 bases from J, leaving 13 bases between. This CDR3 is built from 14 residues. Germline V gene sequence: CDR1 LGHDT, CDR2 YNNKEL (reference sequence). In nucleotides, the CDR3 is TGTGCCAGCAGCCAAGATTCGGGGGCTCGCGGCTACACCTTC. It yields the protein CASSQDSGARGYTF.

This clonotype was recorded a few times. V gene TRBV3-1 combines with J gene TRBJ2-1, with D unclear. This CDR3 comprises 16 residues. V was clipped by 3 bases and J by 7 bases, with 19 bases between them. Germline V lookup: CDR1 LGHDT, CDR2 YNNKEL (reference sequence). The CDR3 DNA follows: TGTGCCAGCAGCCACCCCGGCCGAGGATTACCGAATGAGCAGTTCTTC. It yields the protein CASSHPGRGLPNEQFF.

There are many counts of this clonotype. The chain joins TRBV20-1 to TRBJ2-5; no definite D call. The CDR3 length is 11 residues. CDR1 and CDR2 from the germline V gene are DFQATT and SNEGSKA (reference sequence). V was trimmed by 6 bases and J by 2 bases, leaving 7 bases between them. The CDR3 reads CSALDQETQYF. CDR3 coding DNA: TGCAGTGCCCTCGATCAAGAGACCCAGTACTTC.

The gene calls are TRBV20-1 and TRBJ2-7; 7 bases match TRBD2. The length of the CDR3 is 16 residues. In germline, CDR1 is DFQATT, CDR2 SNEGSKA (reference sequence). The V segment lost 6 bases and the J segment 0 bases; nucleotides outside the gene matches: 14. The CDR3 DNA follows: TGCAGTGCGTTCGACTCGGTAGCGGGTACCTCCTACGAGCAGTACTTC. Protein sequence: CSAFDSVAGTSYEQYF.

This clonotype was detected many times. The chain carries TRBV28 and TRBJ2-7, with 13 bases fitting TRBD2. The CDR3 length is 14 residues. Per germline, CDR1 MDHEN and CDR2 SYDVKM. J was trimmed by 2 bases and V by 8 bases; bases with no gene match: 3. CDR3 sequence: CASHTSGRAYEQYF. CDR3 sequence (DNA): TGTGCCAGCCACACTAGCGGGAGGGCCTACGAGCAGTACTTC.

This clonotype was seen at least ten times. The chain has TRBV11-2 and TRBJ2-1; TRBD2 is a possible D gene (6 bases). This CDR3 region has 15 residues. The germline CDR1 and CDR2 sequences are SGHAT and FQNNGV. V was shortened by 1 base and J by 7 bases, with 14 bases between the two germline ends. The CDR3 is CASSLVGTRRNEQFF. In DNA, the CDR3 is TGTGCCAGCAGCTTAGTTGGGACTCGCCGAAATGAGCAGTTCTTC.

To note about this clonotype: A much bigger clone sits one base away, suggesting this may be a read error. V gene TRBV7-9 combines with J gene TRBJ2-7, with 7 nucleotides matching TRBD2. The germline gives CDR1 SEHNR, CDR2 FQNEAQ (reference sequence). The CDR3 is 15 residues long. The CDR3 is CGSSLVGGSSYEQYF. The CDR3 DNA is TGTGGCAGCAGCTTAGTCGGGGGGAGCTCCTACGAGCAGTACTTC.

This clonotype was counted ten times or more. The V and J genes are TRBV28 and TRBJ2-7; D possibly corresponds to TRBD2 (6 bases). CDR3 length: 15 residues. Germline V gene lookup returns CDR1 MDHEN and CDR2 SYDVKM. V lost 5 bases to trimming and J lost 3 bases, with 17 bases between them. The CDR3 is CASSLRGGWSYEQYF. As DNA, the CDR3 is TGTGCCAGCAGTCTGCGGGGCGGGTGGAGCTACGAGCAGTACTTC.

This clonotype was found a few times. The rearrangement joins TRBV3-1 to TRBJ2-1; D uncertain. V lost 0 bases and J lost 4, with 13 bases in between. This CDR3 contains 16 residues. Looked up from germline, CDR1 is LGHDT and CDR2 is YNNKEL (reference sequence). The CDR3: CASSQDLRQKYNEQFF. Written as DNA, the CDR3 is TGTGCCAGCAGCCAAGATCTGCGGCAAAAATACAATGAGCAGTTCTTC.

V usage is TRBV29-1 and J usage is TRBJ2-7, with a weak D call TRBD1 (6 bases). The CDR3 has 12 amino acids. V dropped 4 bases and J dropped 3 bases, with 10 bases sitting between them. The germline CDR1 and CDR2 sequences are SQVTM and ANQGSEA. CDR3 DNA sequence: TGCAGCGTTGCGGACAGTGGCTACGAGCAGTACTTC. This codes for CSVADSGYEQYF.

This clonotype has a count of ten or more. The chain joins TRBV10-3 to TRBJ2-7, with D possibly being TRBD1 (5 bases). This CDR3 has 13 amino acids. Trimming removed 4 bases from V and 3 bases from J, with 10 bases in between. CDR1 and CDR2 from the germline V gene are ENHRY and SYGVKD. CDR3 sequence: CAISGDRGYEQYF. CDR3 nucleotide sequence: TGTGCCATCAGTGGCGACAGAGGCTACGAGCAGTACTTC.

The V call is TRBV28, the J call TRBJ2-5; maybe TRBD1 (6 bases). Trimming shortened V by 2 bases and J by 0 bases, and 10 bases separated the two germline ends. The germline V gene has CDR1 MDHEN and CDR2 SYDVKM. CDR3 length equals 15 residues. CDR3 coding DNA: TGTGCCAGCAGTTTAGGAAGGGGGTACCAAGAGACCCAGTACTTC. It codes for CASSLGRGYQETQYF.

J is TRBJ2-5 and V is TRBV7-9; no reliable D call. Trimming cost V 7 bases and J 5 bases, with 17 bases left between them. Looked up from germline, CDR1 is SEHNR and CDR2 is FQNEAQ (reference sequence). The CDR3 runs 14 residues. This CDR3 reads CASTPLGSGETQYF. As DNA, the CDR3 is TGTGCCAGCACCCCATTGGGGTCCGGGGAGACCCAGTACTTC.

This clonotype was detected many times. This chain joins TRBV24-1 and TRBJ2-2; 7 bases align to TRBD1. The CDR3 is 16 amino acids. The germline CDR1 and CDR2 sequences are KGHDR and SFDVKD. V trimming: 0 bases; J trimming: 5 bases; junction bases outside the gene matches: 5. In DNA form, the CDR3 reads TGTGCCACCAGTGATTTGAACAGGGGCCTTACCGGGGAGCTGTTTTTT. Translation gives CATSDLNRGLTGELFF.

This clonotype was recorded at least ten times. V gene TRBV6-2 or TRBV6-3 combines with J gene TRBJ2-5; the match to TRBD1 covers 7 bases. The CDR3 covers 15 residues. Germline V gene sequence: CDR1 MNHEY, CDR2 SVGEGT. J was trimmed by 7 bases and V by 10 bases; bases with no gene match: 18. DNA of the CDR3: TGTGCCACCGTTAACGGACAGGCGTCTTCGGTGACCCAGTACTTC. It encodes CATVNGQASSVTQYF.

This clonotype showed up just a few times. This chain joins TRBV7-9 and TRBJ2-5, with D possibly TRBD2 on 6 matching bases. Looked up from germline, CDR1 is SEHNR and CDR2 is FQNEAQ (reference sequence). V dropped 1 base and J dropped 7 bases, with 16 bases sitting between them. The CDR3 spans 15 residues. CDR3 DNA sequence: TGTGCCAGCAGCTTAGGGGGAGGCCCAGGAGCGACCCAGTACTTC. Translation gives CASSLGGGPGATQYF. Variable domain in full (rest from reference TRBV7-9 and TRBJ2-5): DTGVSQNPRHKITKRGQNVTFRCDPISEHNRLYWYRQTLGQGPEFLTYFQNEAQLEKSRLLSDRFSAERPKGSFSTLEIQRTEQGDSAMYLCASSLGGGPGATQYFGPGTRLLVL.

This clonotype has more than one count but fewer than ten. CDR3 amino acids: CSAPLAAPYEQYF. The CDR3 DNA sequence: TGCAGTGCTCCCCTAGCGGCCCCATACGAGCAGTACTTC. J is TRBJ2-7 and V is TRBV20-1; 7 bases are shared with TRBD2. The V and J ends lost 5 bases and 4 bases, in that order; junction bases with no gene match: 8. This CDR3 is 13 amino acids long. Germline values: CDR1 DFQATT, CDR2 SNEGSKA (reference sequence).

At least ten counts were recorded for this clonotype. V is TRBV28 and J is TRBJ1-1; 7 nucleotides match TRBD1. The CDR3 is 13 amino acids. The J segment lost 13 bases and the V segment lost 1 base, leaving 9 bases of the junction unmatched. Germline-derived CDR1 and CDR2 are MDHEN and SYDVKM. The chain's CDR3 is CASSLSNRGAGFF. In DNA form, the CDR3 reads TGTGCCAGCAGTTTATCCAACAGGGGCGCCGGTTTCTTT. The variable domain in full, completed from reference TRBV28 and TRBJ1-1, reads DVKVTQSSRYLVKRTGEKVFLECVQDMDHENMFWYRQDPGLGLRLIYFSYDVKMKEKGDIPEGYSVSREKKERFSLILESASTNQTSMYLCASSLSNRGAGFFGQGTRLTVV.